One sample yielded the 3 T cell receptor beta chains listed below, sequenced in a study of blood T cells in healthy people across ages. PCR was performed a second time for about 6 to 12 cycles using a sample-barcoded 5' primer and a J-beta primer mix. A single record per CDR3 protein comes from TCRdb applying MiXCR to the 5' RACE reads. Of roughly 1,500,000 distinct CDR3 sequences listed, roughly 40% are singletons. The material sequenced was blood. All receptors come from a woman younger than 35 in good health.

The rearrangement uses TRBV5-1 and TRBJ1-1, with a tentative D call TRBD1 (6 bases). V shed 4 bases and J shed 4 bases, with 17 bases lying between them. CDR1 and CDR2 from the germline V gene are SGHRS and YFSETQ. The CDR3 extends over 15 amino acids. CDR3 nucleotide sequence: TGCGCCAGCAGCCGATTGCACAGGGCGGCCACTGAAGCTTTCTTT. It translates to CASSRLHRAATEAFF.

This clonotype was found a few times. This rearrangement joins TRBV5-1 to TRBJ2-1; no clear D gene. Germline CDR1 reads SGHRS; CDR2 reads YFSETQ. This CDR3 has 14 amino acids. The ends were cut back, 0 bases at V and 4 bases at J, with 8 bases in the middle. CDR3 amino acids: CASSLAAEYNEQFF. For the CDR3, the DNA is TGCGCCAGCAGCTTGGCCGCCGAGTACAATGAGCAGTTCTTC.

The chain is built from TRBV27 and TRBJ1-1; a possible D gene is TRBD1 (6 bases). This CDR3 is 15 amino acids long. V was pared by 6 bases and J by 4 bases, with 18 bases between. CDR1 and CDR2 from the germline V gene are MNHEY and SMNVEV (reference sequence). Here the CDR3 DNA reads TGTGCCAGCAGCCTCCACGGCGGAGGGGGCACTGAAGCTTTCTTT. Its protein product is CASSLHGGGGTEAFF.